This record covers a single T cell receptor beta chain. Its antigen is currently unknown. Each CDR3 protein is one row after TCRdb ran MiXCR on the 5' RACE reads. Among 24,000 or so distinct CDR3 sequences, over 7.5% were seen once, and the ten largest hold 7.7%. The sample is drawn from a study of spatial heterogeneity in lung cancer. Study-wide results and limits: Mutation counts in tumors were tracked by counts of expanded intratumoral alpha and beta TCRs.

Specified time point: sample taken at primary tumor resection. Whole RNA came from tumor, nontumor lung or frozen PBMC and was sequenced without being sorted. The material sequenced was lung tumor tissue, taken at surgery. The receptor's source is a male donor with early-stage non-small cell lung cancer.

The CDR3 DNA reads as TGTGCCAGCTCAGATTCAGGGAGGAGCGAGACCCAGTACTTC. It translates to CASSDSGRSETQYF. The chain combines TRBV18 with TRBJ2-5; D may be TRBD2 (6 bases). The CDR3 sequence is 14 residues long. Trimming pared 5 bases from V and 5 bases from J, leaving 15 bases between. The germline V gene encodes CDR1 KGHSH and CDR2 LQKENI.